The entry below gives a single T cell receptor beta chain sequence along with its context. What it recognizes is unknown. This sample is part of a study of OX40 agonist ivuxolimab in advanced cancers. About the study: Therapy given before enrollment (anti-PD-1, anti-PD-L1 or anti-CTLA-4) was allowed, and 40% had some.

Findings and caveats of the study: Among T cells, CD8+ cells averaged more expanded clones than CD4+ cells.

In germline, CDR1 is LNHDA, CDR2 SQIVND (reference sequence). V lost 1 base and J lost 6, with 13 bases in between. This CDR3 contains 15 residues. Patients with a history of autoimmune disease or on systemic immunosuppression were excluded. Sampling times: baseline, cycle 4 day 1, cycle 7 day 1. Method: immunoSEQ multiplex PCR; TCRdb's copy keeps in-frame clones and lacks some. Here the sample spans roughly 92,000 clones, about 80% being singletons. The TCR was taken from an adult with an advanced solid tumor such as melanoma, head and neck, liver or kidney cancer. The sequenced sample was CD4+ or CD8+ T cells sorted from blood, obtained in a trial of the OX40 agonist ivuxolimab. The rearrangement uses TRBV19 and TRBJ2-1; D possibly corresponds to TRBD2 (6 bases). CDR3 coding DNA: TGTGCCAGTAGTATAGCGGGAGCCCCTATCAATGAGCAGTTCTTC. Amino acids: CASSIAGAPINEQFF.